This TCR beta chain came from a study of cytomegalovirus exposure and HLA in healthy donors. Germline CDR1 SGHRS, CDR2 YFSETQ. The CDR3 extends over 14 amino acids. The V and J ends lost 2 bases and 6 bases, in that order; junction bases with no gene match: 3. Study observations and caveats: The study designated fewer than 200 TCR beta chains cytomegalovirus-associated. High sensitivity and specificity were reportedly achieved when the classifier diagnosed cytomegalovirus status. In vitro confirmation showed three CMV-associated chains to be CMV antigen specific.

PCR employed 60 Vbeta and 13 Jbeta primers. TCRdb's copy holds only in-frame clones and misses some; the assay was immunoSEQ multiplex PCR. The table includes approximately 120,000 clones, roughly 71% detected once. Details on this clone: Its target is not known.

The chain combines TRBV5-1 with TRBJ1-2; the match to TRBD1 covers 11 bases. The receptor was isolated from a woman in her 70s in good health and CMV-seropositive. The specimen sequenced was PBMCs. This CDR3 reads CASSFGTGGDGYTF. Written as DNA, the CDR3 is TGCGCCAGCAGCTTCGGGACAGGGGGAGATGGCTACACCTTC.